This T cell receptor (beta chain) came from a study of shared clonotypes between healthy human individuals. Study details: Used for every donor were three CD4 naive, three CD4 memory, two CD8 naive and one CD8 memory plate. Points from the study as a whole: Clonotypes shared by all four donors outscored non-shared clonotypes in generation probability.

Germline assignment: CDR1 SEHNR and CDR2 FQNEAQ (reference sequence). The CDR3 loop spans 16 amino acids. V shed 1 base and J 2 bases; nucleotides not matched to a gene: 4. This clone was seen a single time. Its target is not known. Investigators spread the genomic DNA of each subset evenly over several immunoSEQ plates. The authors loaded around 220 ng DNA, roughly 27,000 T cell genomes, into sorted-subset replicate PCRs. TCRdb's table, derived via immunoSEQ multiplex PCR, lists solely in-frame clones and lacks some. This table holds around 2,000,000 clones, 95% found once. The receptor's source is a young man in good health. Sequencing was carried out using naive CD4+ T cells sorted from blood. Subset denoted: CD45RA+ positively selected. The V gene is TRBV7-9, the J gene TRBJ1-1; 10 positions agree with TRBD1. CDR3 nucleotide sequence: TGTGCCAGCAGCTTAGTAGGGACAGGGGTAAACACTGAAGCTTTCTTT. Residues: CASSLVGTGVNTEAFF. Filled out from reference TRBV7-9 and TRBJ1-1, the complete variable domain reads DTGVSQNPRHKITKRGQNVTFRCDPISEHNRLYWYRQTLGQGPEFLTYFQNEAQLEKSRLLSDRFSAERPKGSFSTLEIQRTEQGDSAMYLCASSLVGTGVNTEAFFGQGTRLTVV.